The 21 T cell receptor beta chains below come from one sample, sequenced in a study of CD8 T cells in ankylosing spondylitis. TCRdb passed the 5' RACE reads through MiXCR, listing each CDR3 protein once. In the table there are roughly 86,000 distinct CDR3 sequences, 8.5% to 9% of which are singletons. Source material: blood, either unsorted or a sorted T cell fraction (not recorded which). Receptors were obtained from a male donor with ankylosing spondylitis or in good health (not recorded which).

This clonotype occurred many times. The chain links TRBV6-1 to TRBJ2-1, with D unresolved. The germline V gene has CDR1 MNHNS and CDR2 SASEGT. V was clipped by 7 bases and J by 9 bases, with 19 bases between them. This CDR3 has 14 amino acids. CDR3 DNA: TGTGCCAGCAATCCCGACGGATCCCGACCTGAGCAGTTCTTC. Translation: CASNPDGSRPEQFF.

The chain uses TRBV7-2 and TRBJ2-5; D may be TRBD1 (5 bases). The CDR3 runs to 15 residues. Trimming took 0 bases from V and 5 from J, leaving 13 bases between them. Per germline, CDR1 SGHTA and CDR2 FQGNSA. Here the CDR3 reads CASSLAGPGGETQYF. The CDR3, as DNA: TGTGCCAGCAGCTTAGCGGGGCCGGGTGGGGAGACCCAGTACTTC.

This clonotype appeared many times. This chain links TRBV5-1 with TRBJ2-3, with a possible D match to TRBD2 (5 bases). Germline CDR1 is SGHRS and CDR2 is YFSETQ. This CDR3 has 14 amino acids. The V end was cut by 3 bases, the J end by 1 base, with 9 bases between. CDR3 loop: CASSWQEGTDTQYF. The CDR3 DNA reads as TGCGCCAGCAGCTGGCAGGAGGGCACAGATACGCAGTATTTT.

Many counts were recorded for this clonotype. CDR3 DNA sequence: TGCAGCGTGGATGGGGGAAACACCATATATTTT. Translating it yields CSVDGGNTIYF. V gene TRBV29-1 combines with J gene TRBJ1-3; D not certain. Germline CDR1 SQVTM, CDR2 ANQGSEA. The V end lost 6 bases, the J end lost 4 bases, and 7 bases lay between the germline ends. The CDR3 runs 11 residues.

This clonotype was observed at least ten times. The V gene is TRBV20-1, the J gene TRBJ2-5; tentative D call: TRBD1 (6 bases). The CDR3 is made up of 12 amino acids. Trimming stripped 3 bases from V and 4 bases from J, with 9 bases between. The germline CDR1 and CDR2 sequences are DFQATT and SNEGSKA (reference sequence). CDR3 nucleotide sequence: TGCAGTGCTAGTAGCAGGGGAGAGACCCAGTACTTC. Translating gives CSASSRGETQYF.

This clonotype was counted ten times or more. V gene TRBV23-1 combines with J gene TRBJ2-3; D unclear. TRBV23-1 is marked as an open reading frame, function uncertain. There are 14 residues in the CDR3. V was cut by 1 base and J by 3 bases, with 8 bases left in between. CDR3 amino acids: CASSQCRKTDTQYF. The CDR3 nucleotides read TGCGCCAGCAGTCAATGTCGGAAGACAGATACGCAGTATTTT.

At least ten counts were recorded for this clonotype. V gene TRBV5-8 combines with J gene TRBJ1-2; D is undetermined. The CDR3 extends over 13 amino acids. V lost 4 bases and J lost 4, with 11 bases in between. Germline values: CDR1 SGHTS, CDR2 YDEGEE. CDR3 sequence reads: CASSQLNSYGYTF. CDR3 nucleotides: TGTGCCAGCAGCCAACTTAACTCCTATGGCTACACCTTC.

Many counts were recorded for this clonotype. The rearrangement links TRBV23-1 to TRBJ1-1; 12 positions agree with TRBD1. TRBV23-1 qualifies as an ORF whose function is uncertain. The CDR3 runs to 21 residues. J lost 0 bases, V lost 4 bases, and 18 bases had no gene match. The CDR3 bases are TGCGCCAGCAGTCCCAACGCCCGGGACAGGGGGCGGGTTGCGCTGAACACTGAAGCTTTCTTT. This gives the protein CASSPNARDRGRVALNTEAFF.

J is TRBJ2-3 and V is TRBV7-9; no clear D. Germline assignment: CDR1 SEHNR and CDR2 FQNEAQ (reference sequence). Deletions cut 4 bases from V and 4 bases from J, with 18 bases between. The CDR3 length is 16 residues. CDR3 nucleotides: TGTGCCAGCAGCTCCTTAGGGCCCCCCGGTCCAGATACGCAGTATTTT. Residues: CASSSLGPPGPDTQYF.

Only a few counts were recorded for this clonotype. The rearrangement links TRBV7-9 to TRBJ2-3; D is tentatively TRBD1 or TRBD2 (5 bases each). The CDR3 loop spans 14 amino acids. V lost 1 base and J 2 bases, leaving 7 bases between the germline ends. Germline CDR1 is SEHNR and CDR2 is FQNEAQ (reference sequence). CDR3 in DNA: TGTGCCAGCAGCTTAGGGGACCTCACAGATACGCAGTATTTT. This gives the protein CASSLGDLTDTQYF. The full variable domain, with the rest looked up from reference TRBV7-9 and TRBJ2-3, is DTGVSQNPRHKITKRGQNVTFRCDPISEHNRLYWYRQTLGQGPEFLTYFQNEAQLEKSRLLSDRFSAERPKGSFSTLEIQRTEQGDSAMYLCASSLGDLTDTQYFGPGTRLTVL.

The table lists this clonotype with many counts. The chain joins TRBV27 to TRBJ2-5; the D gene could be TRBD1 or TRBD2 (5 bases each). The CDR3 contains 17 residues. Trimming shortened V by 4 bases and J by 3 bases, and 21 bases separated the two germline ends. In germline, CDR1 is MNHEY, CDR2 SMNVEV (reference sequence). The CDR3 loop is CASSSGRGRDPKETQYF. As DNA, the CDR3 is TGTGCCAGCAGTTCTGGTCGGGGCCGGGATCCCAAAGAGACCCAGTACTTC.

This rearrangement joins TRBV5-1 to TRBJ2-5; TRBD2 might be the D (6 bases). Germline lookup yields CDR1 SGHRS and CDR2 YFSETQ. This CDR3 is built from 14 residues. V lost 1 base and J 5 bases, leaving 12 bases between the germline ends. The CDR3 here is CASSLMGGAETQYF. DNA for the CDR3: TGCGCCAGCAGCTTGATGGGGGGAGCGGAGACCCAGTACTTC.

The table lists this clonotype with many counts. The chain links TRBV24-1 to TRBJ2-1; perhaps D is TRBD1 or TRBD2 (5 bases each). CDR3 length: 16 amino acids. Trimming left V 2 bases short and J 8 bases short, with 18 bases between. Germline loops: CDR1 KGHDR, CDR2 SFDVKD. CDR3 sequence: CATSDYGTGMGDEQFF. CDR3 nucleotide sequence: TGTGCCACCAGTGATTACGGGACGGGAATGGGCGATGAGCAGTTCTTC.

This clonotype was seen at least ten times. V usage is TRBV10-2 and J usage is TRBJ2-5; 7 bases map to TRBD1. The V and J ends lost 7 bases and 5 bases, in that order; junction bases with no gene match: 7. Germline V lookup: CDR1 WSHSY, CDR2 SAAADI. The CDR3 has 13 residues. The DNA of the CDR3 is TGCGCCAGCACTATGACAGGGTGGGAGACCCAGTACTTC. It specifies CASTMTGWETQYF.

The table lists this clonotype with many counts. V gene TRBV29-1 combines with J gene TRBJ2-3; D unclear. The CDR3 is 13 amino acids. Trimming took 1 base from V and 2 from J, leaving 7 bases between them. From germline, CDR1 is SQVTM and CDR2 ANQGSEA. As DNA, the CDR3 is TGCAGCGTTGAAGCGGCCAACACAGATACGCAGTATTTT. Translating gives CSVEAANTDTQYF.

This clonotype was seen ten or more times. The chain carries TRBV28 and TRBJ2-3; D is perhaps TRBD2 (7 bases). Germline CDR1 is MDHEN and CDR2 is SYDVKM. CDR3 length: 16 residues. The V end lost 6 bases, the J end lost 1 base, and 17 bases lay between the germline ends. CDR3 protein: CASRMGGARGTDTQYF. CDR3 nucleotide sequence: TGTGCCAGCAGAATGGGGGGGGCGCGTGGCACAGATACGCAGTATTTT.

This clonotype showed up many times. At one boundary the junction diverges from the germline segment, which might be a read error. The chain uses TRBV7-6 and TRBJ2-7, with D possibly being TRBD1 or TRBD2 (5 bases each). Looked up from germline, CDR1 is SGHVS and CDR2 is FNYEAQ. The CDR3 runs 14 residues. CDR3 coding DNA: TGTGCTAGCAGCTTGATGGTGGGGGAACACGAGCAGTACTTC. It translates to CASSLMVGEHEQYF.

This clonotype was recorded at least ten times. The chain is built from TRBV5-1 and TRBJ2-3; D unclear. Looked up from germline, CDR1 is SGHRS and CDR2 is YFSETQ. The CDR3 covers 15 residues. Trimming removed 3 bases at V and 5 bases at J, with 16 bases between. In nucleotides, the CDR3 is TGCGCCAGCAGCTCAAGGACCGTCGAAAGAGATACGCAGTATTTT. This gives the protein CASSSRTVERDTQYF.

This clonotype has only a few counts. The rearrangement joins TRBV10-3 to TRBJ2-7; possibly TRBD2 for D (6 bases). Trimming removed 8 bases at V and 2 bases at J, with 16 bases between. The CDR3 runs 14 residues. Germline V CDR1 and CDR2: ENHRY, SYGVKD. The CDR3 DNA is TGTGCCATCCGGGGAGCGGGTGGTCCCTACGAGCAGTACTTC. Protein sequence: CAIRGAGGPYEQYF.

In this sample, this clonotype turned up a few times. This chain connects TRBV15 to TRBJ2-1; TRBD1 agrees at 8 bases. The V segment lost 0 bases and the J segment 4 bases; nucleotides outside the gene matches: 14. The CDR3 runs 19 residues. The germline gives CDR1 LNHNV, CDR2 YYDKDF (reference sequence). In DNA, the CDR3 is TGTGCCACCAGCAGAGATTACCAGGGGGCGGAATCAGTATACAATGAGCAGTTCTTC. Its translation: CATSRDYQGAESVYNEQFF.

In its sample, this clonotype was seen many times. This rearrangement joins TRBV7-3 to TRBJ2-5; D remains unclear. The V gene lost 5 bases and the J gene lost 3 bases, with 10 bases spanning the gap. The V gene's germline CDR1 is SGHTA and CDR2 FQGTGA. CDR3 length equals 13 residues. The chain's CDR3 is CASSPVAEETQYF. The CDR3 nucleotides read TGTGCCAGCAGCCCCGTGGCCGAAGAGACCCAGTACTTC. The full variable domain, rest sourced from reference TRBV7-3 and TRBJ2-5, is GAGVSQTPSNKVTEKGKYVELRCDPISGHTALYWYRQSLGQGPEFLIYFQGTGAADDSGLPNDRFFAVRPEGSVSTLKIQRTERGDSAVYLCASSPVAEETQYFGPGTRLLVL.